The sample holds one count of the clone carrying this TCR beta chain. Generated by immunoSEQ multiplex PCR, the TCRdb table keeps only in-frame clones and is missing some. The profile shows about 390,000 clones, about 88% of them singletons. Between the trimmed V and J ends, which lost 5 bases and 2 bases, there was a span of 13 bases. CDR1 and CDR2 (germline): PRHDT, FYEKMQ (reference sequence). CDR3 size: 14 residues. This entry comes from a study of Ad26.COV2.S vaccination and SARS-CoV-2 variants. Described treatment: around 19 received Ad26.COV2.S at low or high dose, single or two shots; several received placebo; per-sample allocation not given. Each sample was drawn 63 days after the first injection (of vaccine or placebo).

The sequences come from peripheral blood, collected in a trial of Ad26.COV2.S vaccine versus placebo. This receptor was identified in a person aged 18-65 years who received the Ad26.COV2.S COVID-19 vaccine or a placebo. J is TRBJ2-7 and V is TRBV13; either TRBD1 or TRBD2 may fit D (5 bases each). The CDR3 DNA reads TGTGCCAGCAGCCCCAGGGACGGACCCTACGAGCAGTACTTC. Translated, it gives CASSPRDGPYEQYF.